Listed below are T cell receptor beta chains from one sample, sequenced in a study of shared clonotypes between healthy human individuals. Profiled with immunoSEQ multiplex PCR; TCRdb holds only in-frame clones, not every one. In the table there are about 2.2 million clones, 90% to 95% of which are singletons. The specimen was naive CD8+ T cells from PBMCs. The receptors were gathered from a man between 18 and 29 years old in good health. Some clones in this sample may be carry-over from other donors' samples. The CDR3 runs from the conserved cysteine through the conserved F or W. A D gene is named only where the DNA matches it firmly. Where a row states a size, it is once, few, many or the class of an expanded clone; other rows omit it.

V gene	CDR3 length	D gene	J gene	clone size	CDR3 DNA	CDR3 protein
TRBV18	15	.	TRBJ1-1	.	TGTGCCAGCTCAGCGGACGGATACATGAACACTGAAGCTTTCTTT	CASSADGYMNTEAFF
TRBV10-3	16	TRBD1	TRBJ1-2	.	TGTGCCATCAGTGAGGATACGACAGGGTTTTACTATGGCTACACCTTC	CAISEDTTGFYYGYTF
TRBV5-1	12	.	TRBJ2-7	.	TGCGCCAGCAGCGTCGGCTCCTACGAGCAGTACTTC	CASSVGSYEQYF
TRBV27	16	.	TRBJ2-7	once	TGTGCCAGCAGTTCCCCCCCGGAGACGAGCTCCTACGAGCAGTACTTC	CASSSPPETSSYEQYF
TRBV5-4	18	.	TRBJ2-3	.	TGTGCCAGCAGCTTTTACCCTTATCCGGAGGTCCCGGGGGATACGCAGTATTTT	CASSFYPYPEVPGDTQYF
TRBV4-2	22	TRBD2	TRBJ2-7	.	TGTGCCAGCAGCCAAGATCCTGCGGCGAGCGGGAGGGCCTATTTTAAACCCTACGAGCAGTACTTC	CASSQDPAASGRAYFKPYEQYF
TRBV11-2	18	TRBD2	TRBJ2-1	.	TGTGCCAGCAGCTCCTGGACTAGCGGGAGGGCCACCGGGAATGAGCAGTTCTTC	CASSSWTSGRATGNEQFF
TRBV19	12	.	TRBJ2-1	.	TGTGCCAGTAGTTTCAGATACAATGAGCAGTTCTTC	CASSFRYNEQFF
TRBV7-9	12	.	TRBJ2-7	.	TGTGCCAGCAGCACGCCCCCCTACGAGCAGTACTTC	CASSTPPYEQYF
TRBV7-3	15	TRBD1	TRBJ2-7	.	TGTGCCAGCAGCCCCGCCGGGACAGGGCTCAACGAGCAGTACTTC	CASSPAGTGLNEQYF
TRBV11-2	17	.	TRBJ1-3	.	TGTGCCAGCAGCTCGGGACTGGGATTTGGGCCTGGAAACACCATATATTTT	CASSSGLGFGPGNTIYF
TRBV7-9	16	TRBD1	TRBJ2-7	.	TGTGCCAGCAGCCCTCTCCCGGGACAGGAAGGCTACGAGCAGTACTTC	CASSPLPGQEGYEQYF
TRBV6-5	14	.	TRBJ2-3	.	TGTGCCAGCAGGGAGTCCGGCCGCACAGATACGCAGTATTTT	CASRESGRTDTQYF
TRBV6-5	16	.	TRBJ1-1	.	TGTGCCAGCAGTTCCCCGGTCGGACAGAGGAACACTGAAGCTTTCTTT	CASSSPVGQRNTEAFF
TRBV9	16	TRBD1	TRBJ2-3	.	TGTGCCAGCAGCCCCCCAGGGGGTCGGAACACAGATACGCAGTATTTT	CASSPPGGRNTDTQYF
TRBV29-1	12	.	TRBJ2-2	few	TGCAGCGCCCCGACGGACACCGGGGAGCTGTTTTTT	CSAPTDTGELFF
TRBV18	12	.	TRBJ2-1	.	TGTGCCAGCTCCCTCGGGCGGGGTGAGCAGTTCTTC	CASSLGRGEQFF
TRBV11-3	15	TRBD1	TRBJ2-1	.	TGTGCCAGCAGCCCGGACAGGGGGTCAGGGAATGAGCAGTTCTTC	CASSPDRGSGNEQFF
TRBV19	14	.	TRBJ1-2	few	TGTGCCAGTAGTATGTTTAACGCAGGCTATGGCTACACCTTC	CASSMFNAGYGYTF
TRBV27	16	.	TRBJ2-7	.	TGTGCCAGCAGTTACGGGACCGGGCCACCACCCTACGAGCAGTACTTC	CASSYGTGPPPYEQYF
TRBV4-2	15	TRBD2	TRBJ2-7	.	TGTGCCAGCAGCCAAGAGCGGGAGGGGGCATACGAGCAGTACTTC	CASSQEREGAYEQYF
TRBV6-1	18	TRBD2	TRBJ2-5	.	TGTGCCAGCAGTGGGGGGCGTTGGCTAGCGGGCCGCCAAGAGACCCAGTACTTC	CASSGGRWLAGRQETQYF
TRBV4-1	15	.	TRBJ2-1	.	TGCGCCAGCAGCCAAGTATCGAGCGCCCACAATGAGCAGTTCTTC	CASSQVSSAHNEQFF
TRBV6-4	15	TRBD2	TRBJ2-1	once	TGTGCCAGCAGTGTGCTAGCGGGAGGGCCCCATGAGCAGTTCTTC	CASSVLAGGPHEQFF
TRBV28	18	TRBD2	TRBJ2-3	.	TGTGCCAGCAGTTTCCCCACGACTAGCGGGGCCACCACAGATACGCAGTATTTT	CASSFPTTSGATTDTQYF
TRBV7-9	17	TRBD2	TRBJ2-5	once	TGTGCCAGCAGCTTTTCCGGACTAGCGGGGAGCCAAGAGACCCAGTACTTC	CASSFSGLAGSQETQYF
TRBV15	14	.	TRBJ2-7	.	TGTGCCACCAGCAGAGGGGCAGCGACCTACGAGCAGTACTTC	CATSRGAATYEQYF
TRBV7-9	15	.	TRBJ2-1	.	TGTGCCAGCAGCTTATTGGTGGGAGAGTACAATGAGCAGTTCTTC	CASSLLVGEYNEQFF
TRBV5-1	14	.	TRBJ2-3	.	TGCGCCAGCAGCTTGGTTCCGGGACCAGATACGCAGTATTTT	CASSLVPGPDTQYF
TRBV15	14	.	TRBJ1-4	.	TGTGCCACCAGCAGAGGGGCAGTTAATGAAAAACTGTTTTTT	CATSRGAVNEKLFF
TRBV7-9	13	.	TRBJ2-1	.	TGTGCCAGCAGCCGATCGGGGATCGATGAGCAGTTCTTC	CASSRSGIDEQFF
TRBV7-9	14	.	TRBJ2-3	.	TGTGCCAGCAGCTTAGTTTCAGTCACAGATACGCAGTATTTT	CASSLVSVTDTQYF
TRBV11-2	13	.	TRBJ1-2	.	TGTGCCAGCAGCGTAGGGGGTAAAGATGGCTACACCTTC	CASSVGGKDGYTF
TRBV12-5	13	.	TRBJ2-2	.	TGTGCTAGTGGGGAAGATAAGCACGGGGAGCTGTTTTTT	CASGEDKHGELFF
TRBV9	16	TRBD2	TRBJ2-2	few	TGTGCCAGCAGCGACGGGACTAGCGGTAACACCGGGGAGCTGTTTTTT	CASSDGTSGNTGELFF
TRBV7-8	12	.	TRBJ2-1	.	TGTGCCAGCAGCTTAGGGCTAGCGGAGCAGTTCTTC	CASSLGLAEQFF
TRBV27	13	.	TRBJ2-7	.	TGTGCCAGCAGTTTAACCAGTTATTACGAGCAGTACTTC	CASSLTSYYEQYF
TRBV11-3	15	.	TRBJ2-1	.	TGTGCCAGCAGCTTAGCCGGGGGCATCAGCAATGAGCAGTTCTTC	CASSLAGGISNEQFF
TRBV6-4	14	.	TRBJ2-6	.	TGTGCCAGCAGGGCAGACTCTGGGGCCAACGTCCTGACTTTC	CASRADSGANVLTF
TRBV5-5	15	TRBD1	TRBJ2-3	.	TGTGCCAGCAGCTCCGGGACAGCCTACACAGATACGCAGTATTTT	CASSSGTAYTDTQYF
TRBV15	15	.	TRBJ2-7	.	TGTGCCACCAGTCGCCGCACGGCCTCGCCCTACGAGCAGTACTTC	CATSRRTASPYEQYF